The source of this T cell receptor (beta chain) is a study of cytomegalovirus exposure and HLA in healthy donors (dated by TCRdb to about 2017). Broadly, across the study: According to an earlier analysis of 587 of the donors, about 190 million T cells yielded approximately 120 million unique TCR beta sequences and 276 Gb of sequence data. High-throughput TCR immunosequencing, statistical association of individual TCRs with disease status, and machine learning were combined to predict cytomegalovirus infection status. Of the roughly 390 genotyped donors, 65% to 90% were placed in the genetic ancestry cluster associated with self-reported Caucasian donors. The later analysis used no new phenotypic data to find candidate immune exposures, relying instead on TCR beta sequences and their occurrence across donors. Along with the approximately 600-subject first cohort, a separate validation cohort of 120 different subjects was used. Among some 400 genotyped donors of the cohort, an average of about 240,000 unique TCR beta nucleotide sequences were sequenced per donor, around 18% of them non-productive. Class I and class II HLA loci were covered by the typing at four-digit resolution. Typing coverage varied by locus: 629-630 donors for A, B, C, DRB1 and DQB1; approximately 560 for DQA1; some 610 for DPA1; approximately 470 for DPB1. The study profiled the T cell repertoires of more than 500 subjects by immunosequencing and related them to cytomegalovirus serostatus. A later genetic analysis used genome-wide SNP genotypes for about 65% of the roughly 670 donors, treating that subset as a discovery cohort. In a later analysis, previously published TCR beta repertoires from 666 donors were re-analyzed and high-resolution HLA genotyping was added so that TCR occurrence patterns could be studied. To decide whether each TCR beta V gene segment behaved as functional or pseudogenic, an earlier analysis of some 570 of the donors relied on high-throughput TCR beta sequencing. All discovery cohort repertoires had been generated using a single sequencing platform. Donor age, sex, ethnicity and CMV serostatus were collected together with the repertoire data. The study aimed to test whether cataloging public T cell receptors could reveal signatures of past pathogen exposure. About 320 gigabases of sequencing data and roughly 90 million unique TCR sequences were included in an early release covering about 600 HLA-typed donors. Four or five DR-DQ haplotypes were treated as single units for association and clustering because of strong linkage in the cohort.

CDR3 length: 16 amino acids, cysteine to phenylalanine. Only the CDR3 part of the read is kept: 48 bases, read in frame from the first base. The germline V gene yields MNHNS for CDR1 and SASEGT for CDR2. Relative to germline, V is missing 3 bases and J is missing 11 bases, with 8 bases of the junction outside any gene match. The library was produced with the immunoSEQ multiplex PCR assay. The multiplex PCR relied on a mix of 60 forward primers for TCR Vbeta segments and 13 reverse primers for TCR Jbeta segments. A multiplex PCR assay on genomic DNA amplified the CDR3 region of rearranged TCR beta genes. On the Illumina HiSeq System, the amplified TCR beta libraries were sequenced as 87-base-pair reads. The study's processing was this. A later analysis counted 65 million to 90 million unique TCR beta chains across the 650 to 800 repertoires, and roughly 10 million of these chains were shared by at least two donors. Raw reads were error-corrected and collapsed into unique sequences by a nearest-neighbor algorithm in which closely related sequences were merged to remove PCR and sequencing errors. CDR3 sequences were aligned to IMGT reference sequences to assign V, D and J gene segments. For a sequence to be retained, at least a six-nucleotide match to both a V gene segment and a J gene segment was required. A rearrangement counted as productive if the CDR3 had no stop codons and remained in frame with V and J, and every other rearrangement counted as non-productive. Following IMGT convention, CDR3 was defined as the stretch from the second conserved V-encoded cysteine up to the conserved J-encoded phenylalanine. The earlier analysis of about 530 of the donors excluded any sequence lacking an unambiguous match to a single V gene segment. An earlier analysis of roughly 590 of the donors called V segments functional above 56.7% productive rearrangements and segregating when the between-donor standard deviation exceeded 5%. A statistical classification framework was built for diagnosing cytomegalovirus status from the catalog of TCR beta chain sequences. V and J gene assignment, in a later analysis, came from comparing TCR nucleotide sequences with IMGT/GENE-DB human TR gene sequences. In a later analysis, CDR3 sequences and most-parsimonious VDJ recombination scenarios were assigned using the TCRdist pipeline. In a later analysis, each TCR beta chain was defined by its CDR3 amino acid sequence together with its V-gene family, and reads without a unique V-gene family were excluded. In a later analysis, 500 to 650 highly shared, low-generation-probability nucleotide sequences were removed to address suspected cross-contamination and a sequencing artifact. For each public chain, a later analysis derived a clonal expansion index from normalized ranks of inferred template counts within each repertoire. A later analysis computed generation probabilities with a VDJ recombination model fitted to out-of-frame rearrangements, and checked the results against IGoR. In a later analysis, TCR-TCR, TCR-HLA and TCR-CMV co-occurrence was scored with hypergeometric tests, and a repertoire-size bias correction was applied to TCR pairs. In a later analysis, false discovery rates were estimated by permuting HLA or CMV assignments 20 times. A later analysis grouped co-occurring TCRs with DBSCAN, adding TCRdist sequence similarity when clustering within HLA-allele-positive subsets. Repertoires with fewer than 30,000 or more than 120,000 public chains, plus five repertoires with anomalous nucleotide sharing, were excluded from co-occurrence clustering. TCRdb holds this immuneACCESS table with in-frame rearrangements only. Some clones are missing; in checked studies, unresolved V genes explain under half, and the rest has no known cause. D and trimming come from the DNA, and the V and J calls and clone size come from that table. The table for this sample records about 150,000 clones. 1.5% to 2% of the sample is in the top ten clones.

Beyond this particular receptor, the publication reports: The authors suggested that the approach could potentially be extended to other disease states and immunological phenotypes. Because some donors lacked HLA typing at each locus, the association tests relied only on the typed subset. A later genetic analysis associated a missense DCLRE1C variant with V-gene and J-gene trimming of TCR beta chains, and an independent cohort replicated the association. In a later analysis, TCR association rates were found to vary across HLA loci, with the most associated TCRs seen for DRB1 alleles and the fewest for HLA-C alleles. The cohort was sequenced for TCR beta chains only, and without alpha or paired-chain data the features that could be detected were limited. Most TCR sequences were observed very rarely across donors, whereas some public TCRs were present in many individuals. The presence/absence analyses assumed that sequencing depth was roughly uniform across donors, and that assumption may not be true. A later analysis found that HLA-associated TCR beta chains were more clonally expanded and had lower generation probabilities than equally common non-associated chains. A further reported finding was that TCR beta sequences accurately predicted the HLA-A and HLA-B alleles for most subjects in the first cohort. In both the original and validation cohorts, the classifier was reported to diagnose cytomegalovirus status with high specificity and sensitivity. Because counts were too low, some 17 rarely observed V segments, including chromosome 9 orphons, were excluded from the earlier analysis of under 650 of the donors. A cluster of highly shared sequence variants was judged likely to be a technical artifact of the sequencing pipeline. Linkage disequilibrium might explain the correlated functional status among segregating V segments, but an unknown experimental factor could not be ruled out. A later genetic analysis reported fewer N-insertions in productive TCRs among donors in an Asian-associated ancestry cluster than the approximately 670-donor mean. When HLA alleles, especially DR and DQ, strongly co-occurred, TCR associations were difficult to assign to individual alleles. In vitro tests confirmed that a few of the cytomegalovirus-associated TCR beta chains recognize cytomegalovirus antigens. At a false discovery rate of 0.05, a later analysis linked fewer than 20,000 TCR beta sequences to specific HLA alleles. The 87-base-pair reads could not distinguish some IMGT-functional V segments, including TRBV6-2 and TRBV6-3, so those segments were excluded. Immune exposure information for the cohort was limited to CMV serostatus. The study gave a list of 150 to 200 TCR beta chains associated with cytomegalovirus. An earlier analysis of around 500 of the donors showed that most TCR beta V segments appeared in productive rearrangements either about 90% or about 30% of the time, which broadly matched IMGT annotations. According to a later analysis, most CMV-associated TCR beta chains appeared to be HLA-restricted, and the HLA associations seemed to be driven largely by CMV exposure. In a later analysis, several top co-occurrence clusters were reported to appear linked to parvovirus B19, influenza, CMV and Epstein-Barr virus.

Turning to this clone: The antigen it recognizes is unknown.

The cohort comprised approximately 700 healthy bone marrow donors. Cohort members were all nominally healthy when sampled, although unrecorded immune exposures were likely present. The donor tested CMV seronegative and was one of the 352 seronegative cohort members. A peripheral blood sample was provided by each donor, and peripheral blood mononuclear cells were used for TCR beta sequencing. Genomic DNA extraction from the blood cell samples was performed with the Qiagen DNeasy Blood Extraction Kit. The TCR sequence derives from a woman aged 50 to 60 in good health and CMV-seronegative. The sequence is built from TRBV6-1 and TRBJ1-6; TRBD1 fits 12 bases in the junction. Source material: PBMCs. The sequenced DNA: TGTGCCAGCAGTGATCGGGACAGGGGGCCGGCAGCACCCCTCCACTTT. Translated, this is CASSDRDRGPAAPLHF.